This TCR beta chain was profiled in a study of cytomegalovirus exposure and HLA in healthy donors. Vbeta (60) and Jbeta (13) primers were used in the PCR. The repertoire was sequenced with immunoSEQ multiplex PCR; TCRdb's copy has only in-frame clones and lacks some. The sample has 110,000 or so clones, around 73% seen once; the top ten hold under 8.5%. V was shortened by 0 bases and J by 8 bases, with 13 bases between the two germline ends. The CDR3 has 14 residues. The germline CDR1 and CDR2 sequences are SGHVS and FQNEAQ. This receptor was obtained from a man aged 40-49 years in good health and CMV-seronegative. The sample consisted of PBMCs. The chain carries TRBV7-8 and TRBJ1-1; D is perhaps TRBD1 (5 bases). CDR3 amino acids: CASSLADLGGEAFF. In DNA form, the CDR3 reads TGTGCCAGCAGCTTAGCTGACTTGGGGGGGGAAGCTTTCTTT. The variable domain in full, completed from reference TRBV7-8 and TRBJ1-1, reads GAGVSQSPRYKVAKRGQDVALRCDPISGHVSLFWYQQALGQGPEFLTYFQNEAQLDKSGLPSDRFFAERPEGSVSTLKIQRTQQEDSAVYLCASSLADLGGEAFFGQGTRLTVV.